This TCR beta chain was obtained from a study of blood T cell repertoires in COVID-19. Study-level background: Material from acute and convalescent COVID-19 was sourced from the United States, Italy and Spain. The cDNA or gDNA used as material had been derived from T cells, B-cell-depleted T cells, or PBMCs.

V lost 4 bases and J lost 2, with 8 bases in between. This CDR3 region has 13 residues. Germline V gene sequence: CDR1 MRHNA, CDR2 SNTAGT. Original processing methods: From reference gene primer amplification, estimates of nucleated cell counts were derived. This table comes from immunoSEQ multiplex PCR, and its TCRdb copy is limited to in-frame clones, with some not included. The D gene and trimming were derived from the DNA, and the V and J assignments and clone size from that table. Here the sample spans roughly 68,000 clones, almost 85% being singletons. This chain links TRBV6-4 with TRBJ2-5; weak D call: TRBD2 (5 bases). This receptor was taken from a man in his forties or fifties with acute or convalescent COVID-19. Sequencing was performed on peripheral blood. The CDR3 region has the DNA TGTGCCAGCAGTGCTAGGGAGCAAGAGACCCAGTACTTC. This translates into CASSAREQETQYF.